This TCR beta chain was recorded in a study of T cell responses to AZD1222 COVID-19 vaccine (dated by TCRdb to the early 2020s). A note on the overall study: A total of just over 230 trial participants underwent TCR sequencing, of whom more than 200 had received two doses of AZD1222 and 26 had received two doses of the MenACWY control vaccine. Trial participants were enrolled by age into 18-55, 56-69 and 70-plus year subgroups, with around 150, 28 and 57 TCR-sequenced participants respectively. The paper as a whole reports these results and caveats: Only six AZD1222 recipients were SARS-CoV-2 seropositive at baseline, limiting conclusions about previously exposed vaccinees. Participants were mostly white British, with more females than males. The authors suggested clonal diversity may have been underestimated. The 56-69-year group was small, and its depth increase did not reach significance, likely because of low power. After two AZD1222 doses, spike-specific TCR breadth and depth were significantly higher than at day 0 and than in MenACWY recipients. Reportedly, almost half of the unique spike-specific TCRs recognized epitopes lying outside the regions that are mutated in the B.1.351 and B.1.1.7 variants. Because no day 14 peak-response samples were available, the repertoires could be characterized only after the peak T cell response. The whole spike protein was spanned by vaccine-associated CD4 TCRs, and dominant responses were seen in regions 160-218 and 743-854.

The time point tag for this specimen amounts to: about 28 days (+/-7) after the second vaccine dose. AZD1222 recipients with second doses at about 4 weeks or about 12 weeks were pooled, because spike-specific TCR depth and breadth did not differ between schedules. Vaccinee samples were obtained from the UK trials COV001 and COV002, which included a single-blind randomized controlled phase 2/3 trial of AZD1222 (ChAdOx1 nCoV-19) in healthy adults. For TCRbeta chain sequencing, PBMC samples from trial participants were taken at day 0 and at day 28 after the second dose. Points on this clone: There is no known antigen for this receptor. Base qualities are missing; no much larger clone stands one base away.

The CDR3 regions of human TCRbeta chains were analyzed by immunosequencing. Per the authors' processing: TCRs in the repertoires were compared against a reference library of SARS-CoV-2-specific TCRs that had been generated with the MIRA antigen-specificity platform. Breadth meant the fraction of unique TCRs that were SARS-CoV-2-associated, whereas depth meant the fraction of total T cells that were SARS-CoV-2-associated. Each spike-specific TCR was assigned to its reactive spike region and to a CD4 or CD8 class using the MIRA data. Log10-transformed breadth and depth values were compared by one-way ANOVA with Sidak's multiple comparisons tests. As stored in TCRdb, this immuneACCESS dataset retains in-frame rearrangements with V and J assigned. A fraction of the clones does not appear; measured against another copy, unresolved V genes explain less than half of the discrepancy, and the remainder lacks a known reason. V and J calls and clone size are copied from that table; D and trimming were computed from the DNA. The sample records 150,000 to 190,000 clones, around 87% of which are singletons. The top ten clonotypes cover over 8% of the sample.

The sequence came from an adult who received the AZD1222 COVID-19 vaccine. The sequencing here drew on peripheral blood, taken 28 days after the second AZD1222 dose.

The bases read TGTGCCAGTACCGCGGCTATGAACACTGAAGCTTTCTTT. The resulting protein is CASTAAMNTEAFF. This chain joins TRBV19 to TRBJ1-1; the D gene lacks a confident call. CDR1 and CDR2, looked up from the germline V gene (reference sequence), are LNHDA and SQIVND. A distance of 9 bases separates the germline ends of V and J, which lose 7 bases and 0 bases respectively. From the cysteine through the phenylalanine, the CDR3 covers 13 amino acids. The DNA shown is the 39-base CDR3, in frame from base 1.